This record concerns one T cell receptor (beta chain) sequence. This clonotype has a handful of counts. No antigen is known for it. No qualities accompany the bases; no much larger clone lies one base away. This was a case-control study nested in a cohort of healthcare workers in London, UK, who had nasopharyngeal swab PCR tests and blood samples taken every week. Between 23 and 31 March 2020, the week of the UK lockdown, healthcare workers were enrolled and then followed up weekly for as long as 16 weeks. The CDR3, cysteine through valine, is 15 amino acids long. Kept here is only the CDR3 DNA, which spans 45 bases and is read in frame from base 1. V is reduced by 1 base and J by 3 bases, leaving a spacing of 13 bases between them. Via the germline V gene, CDR1 is LGHNA and CDR2 YNFKEQ. Libraries came from 5' RACE. For sequencing, a NextSeq 500 was employed. Unique molecular identifiers were attached to individual cDNA molecules in the TCR library protocol so that sequencing error and PCR bias could be corrected. TCR alpha and beta chains were both sequenced, and the abundances of alpha and beta sequences in each sample were closely correlated with each other. The study's processing was this. Decombinator V4 was used to annotate the V gene, J gene and CDR3 of the TCR sequences. TCRs were defined as expanded if a significant change between any two time points was detected under a Poisson model with p below 0.0001. TCR abundances were normalised to the total number of TCRs sequenced per sample and expressed as counts per million. TRAV1-2 paired with TRAJ12, TRAJ20 or TRAJ33 defined MAIT TCRs, while TRAV10 paired with TRAJ18 defined iNKT TCRs. VDJdb, accessed 1 November 2021, was searched for CMV, EBV and SARS-CoV-2 annotated TCRs, excluding TCRs annotated for multiple antigens. Using fastp trimming at Q25 and MiXCR clonotype assembly, TCRdb reanalyzed the public sequencing data and kept in-frame beta chains. Every CDR3 protein is listed once, alongside the most common genes and DNA of its rows. TCRdb's processing, not the authors', yielded these V and J calls. In all, the sample holds just over 60,000 distinct CDR3 sequences, and approximately 9% of those were seen once. The top ten constitute 0.95% to 1.5% of the sample.

This record belongs to a study of early T cells in non-severe SARS-CoV-2 infection (dated by TCRdb to 2020 to 2023). Broadly, across the study: TCR sequencing used bulk RNA from unsorted whole blood, so alpha and beta chains could not be paired.

What the research found in general, with its limitations: VDJdb matching was skewed toward anti-spike CD8 responses, so virus-specific expansions were likely underestimated and private and CD4 specificities were missed.

The clonotype comes from an adult who was a healthcare worker with PCR-confirmed SARS-CoV-2 infection or an uninfected control (not recorded which). Sample: whole blood. The rearrangement combines TRBV4-2 with TRBJ2-7; perhaps TRBD2 is the D gene, with 5 bases matching. The base sequence is TGTGCCAGCAGCCAAGGGTCCGGTGGGAGCTACGAGCAGTACGTC. It encodes CASSQGSGGSYEQYV.